The 27 T cell receptor beta chains below come from one sample, sequenced in a study of T cell repertoires in cytomegalovirus infection. Their specific antigens are unknown. TCRdb independently ran MiXCR on the reads; one entry per CDR3 protein. This sample has roughly 160,000 distinct CDR3 sequences; 20% to 25% occur once, and the top ten carry 20% to 30%. Sequenced material: CD8+ T cells from cultured PBMCs, taken from culture after CMV antigen stimulation. These receptors came from a human donor in good health (CMV status not recorded). Some clones in this sample may be carry-over from other donors' samples.

The chain couples TRBV4-1 to TRBJ1-2; 7 bases match TRBD1. J was trimmed by 4 bases and V by 4 bases; bases with no gene match: 12. Germline CDR1 reads MGHRA; CDR2 reads YSYEKL. This CDR3 has 16 amino acids. CDR3 loop: CASSLRPTGTSYGYTF. The CDR3 DNA reads TGCGCCAGCAGCCTCAGACCGACAGGGACCTCCTATGGCTACACCTTC.

The CDR3 spells CASSYDRGPGYEQYF. CDR3 DNA sequence: TGTGCCAGCAGTTATGACAGGGGCCCGGGGTACGAGCAGTACTTC. This chain connects TRBV6-5 to TRBJ2-7; 8 bases match TRBD1. This CDR3 contains 15 residues. Unmatched junction bases numbered 8, after V lost 3 bases and J lost 4 bases. Germline CDR1 reads MNHEY; CDR2 reads SVGAGI.

This clonotype appeared a few times. The rearrangement joins TRBV12-3 or TRBV12-4 to TRBJ2-4; D is ambiguous. Trimming cost V 1 base and J 0 bases, with 4 bases left between them. CDR3 length: 14 residues. The CDR3 region is CASSLGIAKNIQYF. CDR3 sequence (DNA): TGTGCCAGCAGTTTAGGGATAGCCAAAAACATTCAGTACTTC.

The chain links TRBV7-2 to TRBJ1-2; no clear D gene. The CDR3 consists of 11 residues. Per the germline V gene, CDR1 is SGHTA and CDR2 is FQGNSA. V was cut by 3 bases and J by 7 bases, with 6 bases left in between. The CDR3 reads CASSFAGGYTF. The CDR3 region has the DNA TGTGCCAGCAGCTTTGCGGGTGGCTACACCTTC.

This clonotype showed up just a few times. The V call is TRBV12-3 or TRBV12-4, the J call TRBJ2-3, with a possible D match to TRBD1 (6 bases). Trimming removed 4 bases from V and 2 bases from J, with 10 bases in between. CDR3 length: 14 amino acids. The CDR3 is CASSSTGITDTQYF. CDR3 coding DNA: TGTGCCAGCAGTTCGACAGGTATCACAGATACGCAGTATTTT.

In this sample, this clonotype turned up once. The V gene is TRBV6-1, the J gene TRBJ2-7; a possible D gene is TRBD1 (5 bases). The V gene lost 0 bases and the J gene lost 4 bases, with 10 bases spanning the gap. CDR1 and CDR2 from the germline V gene are MNHNS and SASEGT. CDR3 length: 14 residues. CDR3 sequence: CASSEAQGWYEQYF. Here the CDR3 DNA reads TGTGCCAGCAGTGAAGCTCAGGGCTGGTACGAGCAGTACTTC.

The chain carries TRBV12-3 or TRBV12-4 and TRBJ2-1; D may correspond to TRBD1 or TRBD2 (5 bases each). The CDR3 contains 14 residues. Trimming shortened V by 11 bases and J by 3 bases, and 17 bases separated the two germline ends. CDR3 sequence (DNA): TGTGCCTCTACTGTCAGGGACGACTACAATGAGCAGTTCTTC. Translating gives CASTVRDDYNEQFF.

The chain carries TRBV12-3 or TRBV12-4 and TRBJ2-7; D remains unclear. The CDR3 has 12 amino acids. Trimming pared 6 bases from V and 2 bases from J, leaving 8 bases between. For the CDR3, the DNA is TGTGCCAGCAGCCCTACGACCTACGAGCAGTACTTC. Its translation: CASSPTTYEQYF.

The chain links TRBV19 to TRBJ1-5, with D possibly matching TRBD1 (5 bases). Germline values: CDR1 LNHDA, CDR2 SQIVND (reference sequence). The CDR3 totals 18 residues. The V end was cut by 3 bases, the J end by 5 bases, with 23 bases between. The CDR3 is CASSITPSPHRRYQPQHF. Here the CDR3 DNA reads TGTGCCAGTAGTATTACCCCCAGTCCCCACAGGCGTTATCAGCCCCAGCATTTT. Full variable domain (rest looked up from reference TRBV19 and TRBJ1-5): DGGITQSPKYLFRKEGQNVTLSCEQNLNHDAMYWYRQDPGQGLRLIYYSQIVNDFQKGDIAEGYSVSREKKESFPLTVTSAQKNPTAFYLCASSITPSPHRRYQPQHFGDGTRLSIL.

Only a few counts were recorded for this clonotype. The V and J genes are TRBV7-9 and TRBJ1-1; 9 nucleotides match TRBD1. Losses at the gene ends were 4 bases for V and 3 bases for J; bases not matched to a gene: 3. The CDR3 length is 14 residues. The germline V gene encodes CDR1 SEHNR and CDR2 FQNEAQ (reference sequence). In DNA, the CDR3 is TGTGCCAGCAGCTCAAACAGGGGGCACACTGAAGCTTTCTTT. Encoded protein: CASSSNRGHTEAFF.

The table lists this clonotype with a few counts. At one end, the junction sequence differs from germline, possibly due to a read error. The chain combines TRBV12-3 or TRBV12-4 with TRBJ2-1, with 7 bases that match TRBD1. This CDR3 region has 14 residues. CDR3 loop: CASSLWGQINEQFF. The CDR3 DNA follows: TGTGCCAGCAGTTTATGGGGACAGATCAATGAGCAGTTTTTC.

The chain is built from TRBV10-3 and TRBJ1-1, with no clear D. Per the germline V gene, CDR1 is ENHRY and CDR2 is SYGVKD. Trimming stripped 2 bases from V and 4 bases from J, with 11 bases between. This CDR3 is built from 14 residues. The CDR3 reads CAISEAVFGTEAFF. The CDR3 nucleotides are TGTGCCATCAGTGAGGCGGTCTTTGGCACTGAAGCTTTCTTT.

V is TRBV6-2 or TRBV6-3 and J is TRBJ1-2; D ambiguous. Germline-derived CDR1 and CDR2 are MNHEY and SVGEGT. The CDR3 contains 13 residues. V lost 2 bases and J lost 2, with 6 bases in between. CDR3 residues: CASSYGENYGYTF. The CDR3 DNA sequence: TGTGCCAGCAGTTACGGGGAAAACTATGGCTACACCTTC.

This clonotype was picked up many times. The V call is TRBV7-2, the J call TRBJ2-1; D uncertain. The CDR3 consists of 12 residues. Trimming shortened V by 5 bases and J by 0 bases, and 2 bases separated the two germline ends. The V gene's germline CDR1 is SGHTA and CDR2 FQGNSA. The CDR3 is CASSDSYNEQFF. CDR3 coding DNA: TGTGCCAGCAGCGACTCCTACAATGAGCAGTTCTTC.

V gene TRBV7-6 combines with J gene TRBJ2-2; 7 bases are shared with TRBD2. This CDR3 is built from 16 residues. The V gene's germline CDR1 is SGHVS and CDR2 FNYEAQ. Losses at the gene ends were 1 base for V and 10 bases for J; bases not matched to a gene: 12. Here the CDR3 DNA reads TGTGCCAGCAGCTTAGGAAATTGGGGCGGGAGCGCGGAGCTGTTTTTT. It is translated as CASSLGNWGGSAELFF.

This sequence joins TRBV12-3 or TRBV12-4 and TRBJ1-2; no firm D call. Trimming stripped 6 bases from V and 7 bases from J, with 12 bases between. The CDR3 has 12 residues. CDR3 region: CASSSSGFGYTF. In nucleotides, the CDR3 is TGTGCCAGCAGCAGTAGCGGCTTTGGCTACACCTTC.

This chain joins TRBV6-2 or TRBV6-3 and TRBJ2-6; 8 bases match TRBD2. Germline loops: CDR1 MNHEY, CDR2 SVGEGT. V was clipped by 2 bases and J by 0 bases; unmatched bases: 15. This CDR3 contains 21 residues. In DNA form, the CDR3 reads TGTGCCAGCAGTTACCCCTCTCATTCAGCGGGAGACCCCTCTGGGGCCAACGTCCTGACTTTC. It translates to CASSYPSHSAGDPSGANVLTF.

This clonotype was seen more than once but under ten times. V gene TRBV7-8 combines with J gene TRBJ1-1; weak D call: TRBD1 (5 bases). Germline V gene lookup returns CDR1 SGHVS and CDR2 FQNEAQ. The CDR3 has 15 amino acids. V lost 0 bases and J 0 bases, leaving 8 bases between the germline ends. CDR3: CASSLAGTLNTEAFF. The CDR3 DNA follows: TGTGCCAGCAGCTTAGCAGGGACGTTGAACACTGAAGCTTTCTTT.

V gene TRBV6-8 combines with J gene TRBJ2-1; D gene ambiguous. Trimming pared 4 bases from V and 6 bases from J, leaving 10 bases between. Germline loops: CDR1 MNHGY, CDR2 SAAAGT. This CDR3 has 13 amino acids. This chain's CDR3 is CASSSWTGNEQFF. The CDR3, as DNA: TGTGCCAGCAGTTCTTGGACGGGCAATGAGCAGTTCTTC.

This chain links TRBV25-1 with TRBJ1-2; 7 bases fit TRBD1. After removal of 4 bases from V and 3 bases from J, the junction contained 8 bases not matched to a gene. There are 15 residues in the CDR3. From germline, CDR1 is MGHDK and CDR2 SYGVNS. The chain's CDR3 is CASSGGTARDYGYTF. In DNA form, the CDR3 reads TGTGCCAGCAGTGGGGGGACAGCAAGGGACTATGGCTACACCTTC.

The genes are TRBV6-1 and TRBJ2-7; weak D call: TRBD1 (5 bases). The V and J ends lost 6 bases and 5 bases respectively, with 11 bases between them. This CDR3 is 12 amino acids long. CDR1 and CDR2 from the germline V gene are MNHNS and SASEGT. CDR3 sequence: CASRDLRDEQYF. The CDR3 nucleotides are TGTGCCAGCAGGGACCTCAGGGACGAGCAGTACTTC.

The chain's CDR3 is CASSRLAGGRTDTQYF. CDR3 nucleotide sequence: TGTGCCAGCAGCAGACTAGCGGGGGGCCGCACAGATACGCAGTATTTT. V gene TRBV12-3 or TRBV12-4 combines with J gene TRBJ2-3; 13 bases are a match to TRBD2. J gave up 1 base and V 6 bases, and 4 bases lay outside the gene matches. The CDR3 has 16 amino acids.

This clonotype was seen a handful of times. The chain uses TRBV7-2 and TRBJ2-5; D unresolved. Germline-derived CDR1 and CDR2 are SGHTA and FQGNSA. Trimming took 4 bases from V and 4 from J, leaving 13 bases between them. The length of the CDR3 is 14 residues. The CDR3 nucleotides read TGTGCCAGCAGCTCCATGGGGAACAGAGAGACCCAGTACTTC. It yields the protein CASSSMGNRETQYF.

The CDR3 DNA reads as TGTGCCAGCAGTCCGGTAGGGGGAACGGACCTAATGAGCTATGGCTACACCTTC. Translating it yields CASSPVGGTDLMSYGYTF. This chain uses TRBV6-1 with TRBJ1-2; a weak D match, TRBD1 (6 bases). Germline CDR1 reads MNHNS; CDR2 reads SASEGT. The CDR3 runs 18 residues. V lost 5 bases and J lost 4, with 26 bases in between.

The CDR3 protein is CASRPRGTGEKLFF. The CDR3 DNA is TGTGCCAGCAGGCCTAGGGGAACGGGGGAAAAACTGTTTTTT. This chain uses TRBV6-5 with TRBJ1-4; a possible D gene is TRBD1 (5 bases). CDR1 is MNHEY and CDR2 is SVGAGI in the germline V gene. The CDR3 has 14 amino acids. Between the trimmed V and J ends, which lost 6 bases and 8 bases, there was a span of 16 bases.

This clonotype has just a few counts. V gene TRBV10-2 combines with J gene TRBJ1-5; perhaps TRBD1 as D (6 bases). V was shortened by 6 bases and J by 4 bases, with 10 bases between the two germline ends. CDR1 and CDR2 (germline): WSHSY, SAAADI. The CDR3 is made up of 13 amino acids. CDR3 coding DNA: TGCGCCAGCAGCACAGGGCTGAATCAGCCCCAGCATTTT. Protein: CASSTGLNQPQHF.

The J gene is TRBJ2-7, the V gene TRBV9; the D is unclear. V was clipped by 0 bases and J by 0 bases, with 4 bases between them. Germline V lookup: CDR1 SGDLS, CDR2 YYNGEE. The CDR3 extends over 13 amino acids. CDR3 in DNA: TGTGCCAGCAGCGTAGACACCTCCTACGAGCAGTACTTC. Translating gives CASSVDTSYEQYF.